The clone carrying this TCR beta chain was observed many times. This CDR3 region has 14 residues. The V segment lost 4 bases and the J segment 13 bases; nucleotides outside the gene matches: 13. CDR1 is SGHAT, CDR2 FQNNGV, per germline. MiXCR was run by TCRdb on the PCR reads, yielding one entry per CDR3 protein. The data hold about 19,000 distinct CDR3 sequences, with about 35% observed a single time. The data are from a study of immune characterization of retroperitoneal liposarcoma. The TCR comes from a male donor with retroperitoneal liposarcoma. This rearrangement joins TRBV11-2 to TRBJ2-1; 7 nucleotides line up with TRBD1. The sample comprised blood. CDR3 coding DNA: TGTGCCAGCAGCTCCGGACAGGTCCAAGAGACCCAGTTCTTC. Amino acid sequence: CASSSGQVQETQFF. The full variable domain, rest sourced from reference TRBV11-2 and TRBJ2-1, is EAGVAQSPRYKIIEKRQSVAFWCNPISGHATLYWYQQILGQGPKLLIQFQNNGVVDDSQLPKDRFSAERLKGVDSTLKIQPAKLEDSAVYLCASSSGQVQETQFFGPGTRLTVL.